This TCR beta chain was captured by sequencing in a study of CD8 T cells in ankylosing spondylitis. Study-wide findings and caveats: As reported, disease-linked clones showed significant enrichment in matched ankylosing spondylitis synovial fluid. One TCR beta motif, made up of fewer than 10 highly homologous variants, appeared characteristic of ankylosing spondylitis blood.

V was trimmed by 3 bases and J by 0 bases, leaving 3 bases between them. CDR3 length: 13 residues. Germline V CDR1 and CDR2: SNHLY, FYNNEI. Each CDR3 protein gets one entry after TCRdb re-called the 5' RACE reads with MiXCR. The sample lists 800,000 to 900,000 distinct CDR3 sequences; approximately 12% were seen once. On this clonotype itself: What it recognizes is unknown.

The sequence came from a male donor with ankylosing spondylitis. The gene calls are TRBV2 and TRBJ2-1; D is ambiguous. Specimen: blood, either unsorted or a sorted T cell fraction (not recorded which). The CDR3 region has the DNA TGTGCCAGCAGTGACAGCTCCTACAATGAGCAGTTCTTC. As protein: CASSDSSYNEQFF.